The 20 T cell receptor beta chains below all came from one sample that was sequenced in a study of shared clonotypes between healthy human individuals. Repertoires were generated with immunoSEQ multiplex PCR, while TCRdb's copy carries only in-frame clones and drops some. The sample contains about 1.1 million clones, approximately 75% of which appear only once. The sequencing sample was made of memory CD4+ T cells from PBMCs. Subset described: CD45RA-negative fraction. Receptors originate from a young man in good health. Some clones in this sample may be carry-over from other donors' samples.

The chain couples TRBV19 to TRBJ2-2, with 9 bases that match TRBD2. Trimming took 7 bases from V and 5 from J; bases not matched to a gene: 14. CDR3 length: 17 amino acids. The germline CDR1 and CDR2 sequences are LNHDA and SQIVND (reference sequence). DNA of the CDR3: TGTGCCAGTACCAACTTCGGTAGCGGGAGCGGTACCGGGGAGCTGTTTTTT. Amino acid sequence: CASTNFGSGSGTGELFF.

The V and J genes are TRBV5-8 and TRBJ1-3; possibly TRBD1 for D (5 bases). V was pared by 4 bases and J by 1 base, with 12 bases between. The CDR3 has 15 residues. Germline values: CDR1 SGHTS, CDR2 YDEGEE. CDR3: CASSLTRGSGNTIYF. CDR3 nucleotide sequence: TGTGCCAGCAGCCTCACGAGGGGATCTGGAAACACCATATATTTT.

This chain links TRBV6-4 with TRBJ1-3, with D perhaps TRBD1 (5 bases). In germline, CDR1 is MRHNA, CDR2 SNTAGT. This CDR3 has 13 amino acids. Trimming shortened V by 10 bases and J by 7 bases, and 17 bases separated the two germline ends. In nucleotides, the CDR3 is TGTGCCACCGGGACGGGATCCCCGAACACCATATATTTT. This sequence encodes CATGTGSPNTIYF.

This chain connects TRBV10-2 to TRBJ2-3; D is undetermined. Germline loops: CDR1 WSHSY, CDR2 SAAADI. V gave up 7 bases and J gave up 0 bases, with 11 bases separating them. The CDR3 covers 14 residues. This CDR3 reads CASKASLSTDTQYF. CDR3 bases: TGCGCCAGCAAGGCGAGCCTTAGCACAGATACGCAGTATTTT.

The chain carries TRBV28 and TRBJ2-5; 9 positions agree with TRBD1. The CDR3 has 13 residues. The V and J ends lost 3 bases and 9 bases, in that order; junction bases with no gene match: 5. Germline V gene data show CDR1 as MDHEN and CDR2 as SYDVKM. The CDR3 nucleotides read TGTGCCAGCAGTTTTGCCGGGACAGGGCCCCAGTACTTC. Translation gives CASSFAGTGPQYF.

In DNA form, the CDR3 reads TGTGCCAGCAGCTTAGATCGGGGGGCTCCGATGTATTTT. Its translation is CASSLDRGAPMYF. V is TRBV11-2 and J is TRBJ2-3; D might be TRBD2 (7 bases). Trimming stripped 0 bases from V and 14 bases from J, with 15 bases between. Germline CDR1 reads SGHAT; CDR2 reads FQNNGV. The CDR3 runs 13 residues.

V and J are TRBV18 and TRBJ1-2; possible D gene TRBD1, 5 bases. There are 13 residues in the CDR3. V shed 2 bases and J shed 3 bases, with 7 bases lying between them. The germline V gene encodes CDR1 KGHSH and CDR2 LQKENI. The DNA of the CDR3 is TGTGCCAGCTCACCAGACAGCTACTATGGCTACACCTTC. Its translation is CASSPDSYYGYTF.

With regard to this clone: Different DNA sequences within this sample yield the same CDR3. J is TRBJ1-2 and V is TRBV6-1, with D unresolved. Trimming removed 0 bases from V and 7 bases from J, with 3 bases in between. The CDR3 covers 11 residues. From germline, CDR1 is MNHNS and CDR2 SASEGT. The CDR3 reads CASSEARGYTF. The CDR3 nucleotides read TGTGCCAGCAGTGAAGCTCGTGGCTACACCTTC.

The V gene is TRBV5-4, the J gene TRBJ2-3; TRBD1 aligns across 8 bases. Germline V gives CDR1 SGHNT, CDR2 YYREEE (reference sequence). The J segment lost 0 bases and the V segment lost 4 bases, leaving 4 bases of the junction unmatched. There are 15 residues in the CDR3. For the CDR3, the DNA is TGTGCCAGCAGCCGGGACAGGATGAGCACAGATACGCAGTATTTT. This translates into CASSRDRMSTDTQYF. The full variable domain, in which reference TRBV5-4 and TRBJ2-3 provide the parts outside the CDR3, is ETGVTQSPTHLIKTRGQQVTLRCSSQSGHNTVSWYQQALGQGPQFIFQYYREEENGRGNFPPRFSGLQFPNYSSELNVNALELDDSALYLCASSRDRMSTDTQYFGPGTRLTVL.

CDR3 protein: CASSLLSSAGTTDTQYF. The DNA of the CDR3 is TGTGCCAGCTCACTTCTATCCTCTGCGGGGACCACAGATACGCAGTATTTT. This chain uses TRBV18 with TRBJ2-3; TRBD2 might be the D (6 bases). Trimming left V 4 bases short and J 2 bases short, with 19 bases between. CDR3 length: 17 residues. The germline gives CDR1 KGHSH, CDR2 LQKENI.

Points on this clone: This sample includes further DNA sequences coding for the same CDR3. The rearrangement uses TRBV7-3 and TRBJ1-3, with a tentative D call TRBD1 (6 bases). Between the trimmed V and J ends, which lost 5 bases and 2 bases, there was a span of 7 bases. Germline V CDR1 and CDR2: SGHTA, FQGTGA. CDR3 size: 13 residues. CDR3 bases: TGTGCCAGCAGCCCAGGGGCTGGAAACACCATATATTTT. Translated, it gives CASSPGAGNTIYF.

Concerning this clone: Its ends do not fully match the called genes, so a read error is possible. J is TRBJ1-3 and V is TRBV6-4, with 8 bases lining up with TRBD1. The CDR3 covers 13 residues. Germline lookup yields CDR1 MRHNA and CDR2 SNTAGT. The CDR3: CASSSGQGNTVYF. The CDR3 region has the DNA TGTGCCAGCAGCTCCGGACAGGGAAACACCGTATATTTT.

The chain couples TRBV5-1 to TRBJ2-5, with D hard to call. The CDR3 is 12 amino acids. Germline CDR1 reads SGHRS; CDR2 reads YFSETQ. V lost 5 bases to trimming and J lost 4 bases, with 9 bases between them. CDR3 sequence (DNA): TGCGCCAGCAGTCGTGCTGGAGAGACCCAGTACTTC. Its protein is CASSRAGETQYF.

Here the CDR3 reads CASSWWGDNEQFF. The CDR3 bases are TGTGCCAGCAGCTGGTGGGGGGATAATGAGCAGTTCTTC. The chain combines TRBV5-4 with TRBJ2-1; D might be TRBD2 (6 bases). CDR3 length equals 13 residues. Germline assignment: CDR1 SGHNT and CDR2 YYREEE (reference sequence). V was shortened by 3 bases and J by 7 bases, with 11 bases between the two germline ends.

The chain links TRBV6-1 to TRBJ2-7, with 10 nucleotides matching TRBD2. The germline V gene has CDR1 MNHNS and CDR2 SASEGT. Trimming cost V 2 bases and J 4 bases; bases outside gene matches: 8. This CDR3 is 16 amino acids long. The CDR3, as DNA: TGTGCCAGCAGTGAATCAGGGACTAGCGAAGGATACGAGCAGTACTTC. Translating gives CASSESGTSEGYEQYF.

The chain has TRBV28 and TRBJ1-2; D is perhaps TRBD1 (5 bases). CDR1 and CDR2 from the germline V gene are MDHEN and SYDVKM. The CDR3 has 16 residues. With 4 bases removed from V and 7 bases from J, the gap between germline ends came to 22 bases. The chain's CDR3 is CASSSPLGQVPGGYTF. The CDR3 DNA reads as TGTGCCAGCAGTTCCCCTCTCGGACAAGTGCCCGGTGGCTACACCTTC.

The V call is TRBV28, the J call TRBJ1-3, with D perhaps TRBD1 (5 bases). V dropped 10 bases and J dropped 6 bases, with 19 bases sitting between them. Looked up from germline, CDR1 is MDHEN and CDR2 is SYDVKM. The length of the CDR3 is 14 residues. CDR3 sequence: CATVFRDSANTIYF. The CDR3 coding sequence is TGTGCCACCGTCTTCCGCGACAGTGCAAACACCATATATTTT. Full variable domain (outside the CDR3, taken from reference TRBV28 and TRBJ1-3): DVKVTQSSRYLVKRTGEKVFLECVQDMDHENMFWYRQDPGLGLRLIYFSYDVKMKEKGDIPEGYSVSREKKERFSLILESASTNQTSMYLCATVFRDSANTIYFGEGSWLTVV.

The genes are TRBV6-1 and TRBJ2-7; no clear D gene. The ends were cut back, 4 bases at V and 6 bases at J, with 16 bases in the middle. Per germline, CDR1 MNHNS and CDR2 SASEGT. This CDR3 comprises 14 residues. The CDR3 nucleotides are TGTGCCAGCAGTGGCGGTACCATGAGAGGCGAGCAGTACTTC. The encoded protein is CASSGGTMRGEQYF.

In the case of this clone: The same CDR3 arises from other DNA sequences in this sample as well. This sequence joins TRBV2 and TRBJ2-2; D not resolved. Per germline, CDR1 SNHLY and CDR2 FYNNEI. V was clipped by 4 bases and J by 6 bases, with 6 bases between them. This CDR3 region has 12 residues. Written as DNA, the CDR3 is TGTGCCAGCAGTGCTTTTGCCGGGGAGCTGTTTTTT. Translation: CASSAFAGELFF.

As concerns this clone: Compared with germline, one end of the junction differs, possibly owing to a read error. The gene calls are TRBV27 and TRBJ1-2; tentatively, D is TRBD1 (5 bases). Germline values: CDR1 MNHEY, CDR2 SMNVEV (reference sequence). This CDR3 is 13 amino acids long. The CDR3 coding sequence is TGTGCCAGCAGGTTATCGGCCGGGGGTAGCTACACCTTC. This sequence encodes CASRLSAGGSYTF.